This T cell receptor beta chain stems from a study of post-analysis software for immune sequencing data. Prepared TCR beta cDNA libraries contained unique molecular identifiers. From the PCR reads, TCRdb called clonotypes with MiXCR, one entry per CDR3 protein. The sample consists of fewer than 850,000 distinct CDR3 sequences, around 45% of them appearing once. The sequence came from a girl between 5 and 17 years old with multiple sclerosis. The source material was blood.

This CDR3 reads CASSQDTGEVYGYTF. CDR3 nucleotides: TGTGCCAGCAGCCAAGATACCGGGGAAGTCTATGGCTACACCTTC. The rearrangement links TRBV4-2 to TRBJ1-2; D is ambiguous. The germline gives CDR1 LGHNA, CDR2 YNFKEQ. Trimming took off 0 bases at V and 4 bases at J, with 12 bases between the two ends. The CDR3 totals 15 residues.